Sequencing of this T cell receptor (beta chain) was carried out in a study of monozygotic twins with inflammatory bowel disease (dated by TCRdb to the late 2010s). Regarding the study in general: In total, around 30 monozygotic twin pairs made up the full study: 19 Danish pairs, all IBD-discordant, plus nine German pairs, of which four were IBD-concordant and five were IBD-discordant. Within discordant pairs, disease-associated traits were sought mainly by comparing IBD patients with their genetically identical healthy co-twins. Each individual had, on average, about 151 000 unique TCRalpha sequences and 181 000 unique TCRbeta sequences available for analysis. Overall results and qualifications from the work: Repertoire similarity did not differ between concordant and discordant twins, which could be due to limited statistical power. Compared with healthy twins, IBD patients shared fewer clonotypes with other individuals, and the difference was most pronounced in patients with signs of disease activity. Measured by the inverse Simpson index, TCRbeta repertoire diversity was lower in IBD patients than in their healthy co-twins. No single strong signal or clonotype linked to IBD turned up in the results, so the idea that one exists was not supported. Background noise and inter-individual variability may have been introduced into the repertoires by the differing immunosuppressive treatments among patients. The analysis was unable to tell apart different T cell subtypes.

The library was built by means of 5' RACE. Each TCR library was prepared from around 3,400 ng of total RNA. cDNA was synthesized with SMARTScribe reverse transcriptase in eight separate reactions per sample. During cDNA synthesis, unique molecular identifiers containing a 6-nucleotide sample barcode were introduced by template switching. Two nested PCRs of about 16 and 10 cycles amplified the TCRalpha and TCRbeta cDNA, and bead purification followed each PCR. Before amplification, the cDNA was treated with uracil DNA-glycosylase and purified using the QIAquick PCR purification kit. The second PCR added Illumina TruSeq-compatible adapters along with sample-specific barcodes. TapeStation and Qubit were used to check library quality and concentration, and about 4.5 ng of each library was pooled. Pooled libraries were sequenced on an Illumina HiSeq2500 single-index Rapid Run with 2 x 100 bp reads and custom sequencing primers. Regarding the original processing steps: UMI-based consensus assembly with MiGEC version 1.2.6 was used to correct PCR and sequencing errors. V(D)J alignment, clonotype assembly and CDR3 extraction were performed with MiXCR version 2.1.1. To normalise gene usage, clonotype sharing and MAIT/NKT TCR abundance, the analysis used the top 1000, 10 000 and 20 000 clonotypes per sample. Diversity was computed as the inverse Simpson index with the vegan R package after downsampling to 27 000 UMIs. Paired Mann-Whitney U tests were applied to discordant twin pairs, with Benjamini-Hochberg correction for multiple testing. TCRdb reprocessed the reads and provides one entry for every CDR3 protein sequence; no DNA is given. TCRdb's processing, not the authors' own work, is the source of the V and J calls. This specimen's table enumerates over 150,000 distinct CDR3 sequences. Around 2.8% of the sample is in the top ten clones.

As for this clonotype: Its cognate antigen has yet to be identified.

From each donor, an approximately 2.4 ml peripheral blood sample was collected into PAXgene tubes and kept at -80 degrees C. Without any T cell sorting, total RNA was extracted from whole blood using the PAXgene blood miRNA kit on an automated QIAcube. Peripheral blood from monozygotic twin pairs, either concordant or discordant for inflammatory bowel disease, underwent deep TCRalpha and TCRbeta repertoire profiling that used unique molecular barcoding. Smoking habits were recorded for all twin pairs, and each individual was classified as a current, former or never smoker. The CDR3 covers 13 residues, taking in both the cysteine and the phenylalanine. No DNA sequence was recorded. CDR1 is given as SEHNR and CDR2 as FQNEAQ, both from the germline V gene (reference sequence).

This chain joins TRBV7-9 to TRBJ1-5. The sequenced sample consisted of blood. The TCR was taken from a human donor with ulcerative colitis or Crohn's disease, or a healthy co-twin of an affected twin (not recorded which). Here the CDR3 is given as CASSLGGVRPQHF.